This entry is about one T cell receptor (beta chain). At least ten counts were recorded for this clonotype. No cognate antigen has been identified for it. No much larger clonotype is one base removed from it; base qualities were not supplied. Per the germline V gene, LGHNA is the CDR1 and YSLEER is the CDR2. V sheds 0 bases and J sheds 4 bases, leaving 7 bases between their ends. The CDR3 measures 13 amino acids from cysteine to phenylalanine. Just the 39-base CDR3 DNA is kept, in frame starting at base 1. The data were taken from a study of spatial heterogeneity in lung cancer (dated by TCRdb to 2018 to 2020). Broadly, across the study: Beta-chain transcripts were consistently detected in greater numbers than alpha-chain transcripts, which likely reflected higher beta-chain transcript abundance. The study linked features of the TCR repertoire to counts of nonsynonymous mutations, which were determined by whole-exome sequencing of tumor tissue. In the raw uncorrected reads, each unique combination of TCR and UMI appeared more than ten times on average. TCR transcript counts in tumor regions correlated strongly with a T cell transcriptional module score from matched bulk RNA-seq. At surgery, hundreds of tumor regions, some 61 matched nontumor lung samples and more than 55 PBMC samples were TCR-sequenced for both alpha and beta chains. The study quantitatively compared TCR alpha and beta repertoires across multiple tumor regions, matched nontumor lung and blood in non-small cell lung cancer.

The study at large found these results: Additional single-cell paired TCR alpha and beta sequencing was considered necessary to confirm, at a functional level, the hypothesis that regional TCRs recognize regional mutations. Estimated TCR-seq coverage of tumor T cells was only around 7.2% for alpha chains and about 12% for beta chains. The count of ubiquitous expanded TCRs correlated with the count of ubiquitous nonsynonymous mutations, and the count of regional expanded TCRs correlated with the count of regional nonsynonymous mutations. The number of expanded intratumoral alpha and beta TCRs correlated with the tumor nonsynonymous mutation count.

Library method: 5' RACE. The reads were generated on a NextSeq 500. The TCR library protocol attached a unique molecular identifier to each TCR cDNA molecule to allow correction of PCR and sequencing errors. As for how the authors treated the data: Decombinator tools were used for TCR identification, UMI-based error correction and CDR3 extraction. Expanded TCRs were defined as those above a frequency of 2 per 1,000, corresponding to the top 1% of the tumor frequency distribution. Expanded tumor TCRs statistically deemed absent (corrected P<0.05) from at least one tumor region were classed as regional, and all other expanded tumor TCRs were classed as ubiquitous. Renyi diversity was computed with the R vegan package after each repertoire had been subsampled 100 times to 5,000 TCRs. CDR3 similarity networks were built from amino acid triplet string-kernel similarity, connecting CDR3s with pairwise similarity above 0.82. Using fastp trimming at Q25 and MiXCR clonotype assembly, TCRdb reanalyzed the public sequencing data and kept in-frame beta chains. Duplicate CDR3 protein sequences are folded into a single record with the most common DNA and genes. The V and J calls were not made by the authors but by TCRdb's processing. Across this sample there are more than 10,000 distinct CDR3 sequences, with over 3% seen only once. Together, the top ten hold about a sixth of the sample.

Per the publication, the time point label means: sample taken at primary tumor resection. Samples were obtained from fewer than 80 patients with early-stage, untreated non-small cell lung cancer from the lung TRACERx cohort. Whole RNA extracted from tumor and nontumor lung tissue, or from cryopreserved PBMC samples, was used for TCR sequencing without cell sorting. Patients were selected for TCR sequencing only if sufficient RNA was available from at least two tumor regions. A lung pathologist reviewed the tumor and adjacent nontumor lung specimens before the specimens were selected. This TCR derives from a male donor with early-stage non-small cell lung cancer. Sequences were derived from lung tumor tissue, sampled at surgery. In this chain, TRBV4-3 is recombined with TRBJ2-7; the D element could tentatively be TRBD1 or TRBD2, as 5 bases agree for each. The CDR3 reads CASSQEWGYEQYF. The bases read TGCGCCAGCAGCCAAGAGTGGGGGTACGAGCAGTACTTC.